A single sample is the source of the 26 T cell receptor beta chains below, sequenced in a study of T cell responses to AZD1222 COVID-19 vaccine. Profiling relied on immunoSEQ multiplex PCR, and the TCRdb table lists in-frame clones only, not all of them. The sample carries more than 150,000 clones, over 90% recorded once. This specimen was peripheral blood, taken 28 days after the second AZD1222 dose. Receptor source: an adult who received the AZD1222 COVID-19 vaccine.

The chain is built from TRBV19 and TRBJ1-1; 7 positions match TRBD1. The junction had 4 bases not matched to a gene; V was cut back by 3 bases and J by 0 bases. Germline V lookup: CDR1 LNHDA, CDR2 SQIVND (reference sequence). This CDR3 has 15 residues. The CDR3 nucleotides are TGTGCCAGTAGTATCCGGGACAGTCTGAACACTGAAGCTTTCTTT. It yields the protein CASSIRDSLNTEAFF.

The rearrangement uses TRBV5-1 and TRBJ1-4; D remains unclear. The V end lost 0 bases, the J end lost 0 bases, and 6 bases lay between the germline ends. This CDR3 is built from 15 residues. Germline loops: CDR1 SGHRS, CDR2 YFSETQ. CDR3 region: CASSLEQPTNEKLFF. DNA for the CDR3: TGCGCCAGCAGCTTGGAGCAGCCAACTAATGAAAAACTGTTTTTT.

The chain couples TRBV7-2 to TRBJ1-1; D unresolved. With 1 base removed from V and 8 bases from J, the gap between germline ends came to 14 bases. Looked up from germline, CDR1 is SGHTA and CDR2 is FQGNSA. CDR3 size: 14 residues. CDR3 nucleotide sequence: TGTGCCAGCAGCTTAGATCCTCAGACACGCGAAGCTTTCTTT. This gives the protein CASSLDPQTREAFF.

The V call is TRBV20-1, the J call TRBJ1-2; D perhaps matches TRBD1 (5 bases). Trimming took 3 bases from V and 4 from J, leaving 6 bases between them. Germline CDR1 and CDR2: DFQATT and SNEGSKA (reference sequence). The CDR3 consists of 11 residues. CDR3 sequence reads: CSASQGYGYTF. CDR3 coding DNA: TGCAGTGCTAGCCAGGGCTATGGCTACACCTTC.

The genes are TRBV2 and TRBJ1-3; 7 bases match TRBD1. V trimming: 8 bases; J trimming: 0 bases; junction bases outside the gene matches: 10. The CDR3 spans 16 residues. CDR1 and CDR2 from the germline V gene are SNHLY and FYNNEI. The CDR3 sequence: CASFGTAKDSGNTIYF. The CDR3, as DNA: TGTGCCAGCTTTGGGACAGCTAAAGACTCTGGAAACACCATATATTTT.

V gene TRBV9 combines with J gene TRBJ2-5, with D uncertain. Germline V gene lookup returns CDR1 SGDLS and CDR2 YYNGEE. This CDR3 is 15 amino acids long. Between the trimmed V and J ends, which lost 0 bases and 5 bases, there was a span of 14 bases. The CDR3 loop reads CASSVDGERRETQYF. CDR3 bases: TGTGCCAGCAGCGTAGATGGAGAGAGGCGGGAGACCCAGTACTTC.

CDR3 protein: CSAIDRDGYTF. The DNA of the CDR3 is TGCAGCGCCATAGACAGGGATGGCTACACCTTC. The chain has TRBV29-1 and TRBJ1-2, with TRBD1 identical over 7 bases. The CDR3 consists of 11 residues. Germline CDR1 and CDR2: SQVTM and ANQGSEA. J gave up 6 bases and V 7 bases, and 5 bases lay outside the gene matches.

V and J are TRBV7-9 and TRBJ1-1, with 9 bases that match TRBD1. The germline V gene has CDR1 SEHNR and CDR2 FQNEAQ (reference sequence). The J segment lost 1 base and the V segment lost 8 bases, leaving 2 bases of the junction unmatched. The CDR3 sequence is 13 residues long. The CDR3 spells CASRTGANTEAFF. CDR3 in DNA: TGTGCCAGCCGGACAGGGGCGAACACTGAAGCTTTCTTT.

The chain employs TRBV6-1 and TRBJ2-5, with TRBD2 matching over 11 bases. V was pared by 6 bases and J by 4 bases, with 19 bases of the junction left unmatched. The V gene's germline CDR1 is MNHNS and CDR2 SASEGT. CDR3 length equals 19 residues. Here the CDR3 reads CASRESLWTSGSSRETQYF. The CDR3 DNA follows: TGTGCCAGCAGGGAATCGCTTTGGACTAGCGGGTCCTCCCGAGAGACCCAGTACTTC.

The V call is TRBV28, the J call TRBJ1-3, with 10 bases that match TRBD1. CDR1 MDHEN and CDR2 SYDVKM come from the germline V gene. The CDR3 consists of 14 residues. The V segment lost 6 bases and the J segment 3 bases; nucleotides outside the gene matches: 2. The CDR3 here is CASRGTGVGNTIYF. CDR3 sequence (DNA): TGTGCCAGCAGGGGGACAGGGGTTGGAAACACCATATATTTT.

This chain connects TRBV2 to TRBJ2-2; 7 bases fit TRBD2. There are 18 residues in the CDR3. Germline V CDR1 and CDR2: SNHLY, FYNNEI. The junction had 16 bases not matched to a gene; V was cut back by 3 bases and J by 6 bases. The CDR3 sequence is CASSDSGWVGRRSGELFF. The CDR3 nucleotides are TGTGCCAGCAGTGATTCGGGATGGGTCGGGAGGAGATCCGGGGAGCTGTTTTTT.

This clone was recorded only once. The CDR3, as DNA: TGTGCCAGCCAGGACAGGACGCTTAAGAATGAAAAACTGTTTTTT. Its protein product is CASQDRTLKNEKLFF. The rearrangement links TRBV19 to TRBJ1-4, with 7 positions matching TRBD1. The CDR3 spans 15 residues. V trimming: 9 bases; J trimming: 5 bases; junction bases outside the gene matches: 12. CDR1 is LNHDA, CDR2 SQIVND, per germline (reference sequence).

This chain connects TRBV4-1 to TRBJ2-6; 15 nucleotides agree with TRBD2. CDR3 size: 20 residues. CDR1 and CDR2 from the germline V gene are MGHRA and YSYEKL. Trimming took 3 bases from V and 0 from J; bases not matched to a gene: 6. CDR3 sequence: CASSHQMGLAGGSGANVLTF. CDR3 in DNA: TGCGCCAGCAGCCACCAAATGGGACTAGCGGGGGGCTCTGGGGCCAACGTCCTGACTTTC.

The CDR3 spells CASSLVDSKDQPQHF. CDR3 DNA sequence: TGTGCCAGCAGCTTAGTCGACTCAAAGGATCAGCCCCAGCATTTT. The chain carries TRBV7-6 and TRBJ1-5; no firm D call. Between the trimmed V and J ends, which lost 1 base and 5 bases, there was a span of 12 bases. The CDR3 extends over 15 amino acids. Germline CDR1 SGHVS, CDR2 FNYEAQ. The full variable domain, completed using reference TRBV7-6 and TRBJ1-5, is GAGVSQSPRYKVTKRGQDVALRCDPISGHVSLYWYRQALGQGPEFLTYFNYEAQQDKSGLPNDRFSAERPEGSISTLTIQRTEQRDSAMYRCASSLVDSKDQPQHFGDGTRLSIL.

The rearrangement uses TRBV29-1 and TRBJ1-1, with a possible D match to TRBD1 (6 bases). The germline gives CDR1 SQVTM, CDR2 ANQGSEA. CDR3 size: 13 residues. V dropped 7 bases and J dropped 0 bases, with 12 bases sitting between them. In nucleotides, the CDR3 is TGCAGCGCTACGGACAGAGTGAACACTGAAGCTTTCTTT. Translated: CSATDRVNTEAFF.

The V call is TRBV15, the J call TRBJ1-2; D possibly corresponds to TRBD1 (6 bases). This CDR3 is built from 15 residues. V lost 0 bases to trimming and J lost 5 bases, with 13 bases between them. Germline CDR1 and CDR2: LNHNV and YYDKDF (reference sequence). The CDR3 sequence: CATSRDGGTPYGYTF. The DNA for the CDR3 is TGTGCCACCAGCAGAGATGGCGGGACACCTTATGGCTACACCTTC.

The chain couples TRBV20-1 to TRBJ2-6; possibly TRBD1 for D (6 bases). V lost 3 bases, J lost 2 bases, and 11 bases lay in between. This CDR3 is built from 15 residues. Germline CDR1 reads DFQATT; CDR2 reads SNEGSKA (reference sequence). The CDR3 DNA follows: TGCAGTGCTAGTGCACAGGGCCCTGGGGCCAACGTCCTGACTTTC. Residues: CSASAQGPGANVLTF.

The V call is TRBV19, the J call TRBJ2-1, with 11 nucleotides matching TRBD1. V trimming: 5 bases; J trimming: 10 bases; junction bases outside the gene matches: 7. Germline V CDR1 and CDR2: LNHDA, SQIVND (reference sequence). The CDR3 runs to 14 residues. This CDR3 reads CASSFGQGAREQFF. The CDR3 nucleotides are TGTGCCAGTAGTTTTGGACAGGGGGCGCGGGAGCAGTTCTTC.

A single count supports this clone. This sequence joins TRBV5-4 and TRBJ2-7, with TRBD2 matching over 7 bases. This CDR3 has 15 amino acids. Germline loops: CDR1 SGHNT, CDR2 YYREEE (reference sequence). The V segment lost 7 bases and the J segment 0 bases; nucleotides outside the gene matches: 10. CDR3 nucleotide sequence: TGTGCCAGCGGCCCCGGGACTACAAGCTCCTACGAGCAGTACTTC. This translates into CASGPGTTSSYEQYF.

V and J are TRBV2 and TRBJ1-1, with 9 bases identical to TRBD1. Trimming at V came to 6 bases and at J to 1 base, leaving 3 bases not matched to a gene. The CDR3 length is 14 residues. Germline V gene sequence: CDR1 SNHLY, CDR2 FYNNEI. DNA of the CDR3: TGTGCCAGCAGGTGGACAGGGGAGAACACTGAAGCTTTCTTT. Amino acid sequence: CASRWTGENTEAFF.

The sample holds one count of this clone. The chain joins TRBV5-1 to TRBJ2-1, with D unclear. Germline CDR1 reads SGHRS; CDR2 reads YFSETQ. V dropped 0 bases and J dropped 6 bases, with 10 bases sitting between them. There are 14 residues in the CDR3. CDR3 DNA: TGCGCCAGCAGCTTGGCCAGTGGTTCCAATGAGCAGTTCTTC. This sequence encodes CASSLASGSNEQFF.

This clone was seen only a few times. The genes are TRBV30 and TRBJ1-2; TRBD1 might be the D (6 bases). Trimming took 6 bases from V and 4 from J, leaving 15 bases between them. The CDR3 is made up of 13 amino acids. Germline values: CDR1 GTSNPN, CDR2 SVGIG (reference sequence). The CDR3 nucleotides read TGTGCCTGTTCACGGGACACCAGCTATGGCTACACCTTC. Translated, it gives CACSRDTSYGYTF. The full variable domain, in which reference TRBV30 and TRBJ1-2 provide the parts outside the CDR3, is SQTIHQWPATLVQPVGSPLSLECTVEGTSNPNLYWYRQAAGRGLQLLFYSVGIGQISSEVPQNLSASRPQDRQFILSSKKLLLSDSGFYLCACSRDTSYGYTFGSGTRLTVV.

This sequence joins TRBV29-1 and TRBJ2-5; TRBD2 aligns across 8 bases. Trimming removed 4 bases from V and 4 bases from J; junction bases left unmatched: 5. CDR1 and CDR2 (germline): SQVTM, ANQGSEA. CDR3 length: 13 residues. Here the CDR3 DNA reads TGCAGCGTTGTTCGGGGGGGAATAGAGACCCAGTACTTC. This sequence encodes CSVVRGGIETQYF.

The chain recombines TRBV18 with TRBJ1-5; D gene ambiguous. This CDR3 spans 15 amino acids. Germline assignment: CDR1 KGHSH and CDR2 LQKENI. Trimming cost V 6 bases and J 3 bases, with 15 bases left between them. The CDR3: CASSPVPGYNQPQHF. CDR3 coding DNA: TGTGCCAGCTCCCCGGTGCCGGGGTACAATCAGCCCCAGCATTTT.

This clone was seen a handful of times. V gene TRBV4-1 combines with J gene TRBJ1-1, with 7 bases matching TRBD1. Germline values: CDR1 MGHRA, CDR2 YSYEKL. V gave up 4 bases and J gave up 3 bases; unmatched junction bases: 5. The CDR3 totals 14 residues. CDR3 in DNA: TGCGCCAGCAGCCGGGACAGACTCTACACTGAAGCTTTCTTT. The encoded protein is CASSRDRLYTEAFF.

The chain combines TRBV27 with TRBJ2-4; either TRBD1 or TRBD2 may supply D (5 bases each). In germline, CDR1 is MNHEY, CDR2 SMNVEV (reference sequence). CDR3 length: 19 residues. The V gene lost 6 bases and the J gene lost 0 bases, with 24 bases spanning the gap. In DNA, the CDR3 is TGTGCCAGCAGCTCATCACGGCAGGGCCGAGGGGTAGCCAAAAACATTCAGTACTTC. Translated, it gives CASSSSRQGRGVAKNIQYF.